The clone carrying this T cell receptor beta chain occurred once. The data originate from a study of blood T cell repertoires in COVID-19. Participants reported their clinical history, and cohort assignment relied on those reports. Per the study methods: It was from reference gene primer amplification that nucleated cell counts were estimated. Sequencing used immunoSEQ multiplex PCR; TCRdb keeps in-frame clones, though not all of them. From that table come the V and J calls and clone size; the DNA was used to work out D and trimming. The sample has 88,000 or so clones, approximately 90% seen once; the top ten hold 1.2%. The TCR was taken from a woman aged 45-59 years with acute COVID-19. Sequenced material: PBMCs or T cells enriched from blood (not recorded which).

CDR3: CSASDRFGETQYF. The CDR3, as DNA: TGCAGTGCTAGTGACAGGTTCGGAGAGACCCAGTACTTC. The V gene is TRBV20-1, the J gene TRBJ2-5; the D gene is possibly TRBD1 (6 bases). Trimming removed 3 bases at V and 4 bases at J, with 12 bases between. The CDR3 totals 13 residues. The germline CDR1 and CDR2 sequences are DFQATT and SNEGSKA (reference sequence).